This T cell receptor beta chain emerged from a study of T-cell reconstitution after alpha-beta-depleted transplantation in children. Comment on this clonotype: Antigen unknown.

Study-wide results and caveats: Alpha-beta T cells present about two months after transplant were reported to originate from several hundred expanded graft clones. When one year had passed after transplant, most T-cell counts and diversity came from newly produced T cells. Surviving recipient T cells and thymic progenitors produced the high day-60 TCRbeta diversity seen in some patients.

This CDR3 spans 13 amino acids. V was clipped by 5 bases and J by 1 base, with 9 bases between them. Germline loops: CDR1 SGHTA, CDR2 FQGNSA. Unique molecular identifiers were incorporated into the prepared TCRbeta library. TCRdb reprocessed the PCR reads with MiXCR, giving one entry per CDR3 protein. The table shows fewer than 700,000 distinct CDR3 sequences, with roughly 13% occurring only once. The sequence was obtained from a male patient younger than 18 who had a stem cell transplant for acute myeloid leukemia, so the T cells may come from the graft donor. The material was PBMCs, mostly from graft donor cells, obtained 360 days after TCRalphabeta/CD19-depleted stem cell transplant. The chain carries TRBV7-2 and TRBJ2-7; D is uncertain. The CDR3 region has the DNA TGTGCCAGCAGCACCACCTCTTCCTACGAGCAGTACTTC. Encoded protein: CASSTTSSYEQYF.